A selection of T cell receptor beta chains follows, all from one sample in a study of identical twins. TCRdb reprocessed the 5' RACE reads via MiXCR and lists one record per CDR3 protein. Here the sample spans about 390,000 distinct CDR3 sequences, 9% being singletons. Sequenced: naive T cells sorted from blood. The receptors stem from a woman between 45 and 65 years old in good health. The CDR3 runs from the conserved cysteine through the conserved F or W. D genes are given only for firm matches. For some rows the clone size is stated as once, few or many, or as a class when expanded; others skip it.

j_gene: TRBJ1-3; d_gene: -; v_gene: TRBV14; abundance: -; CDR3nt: TGTGCCAGCAGCCAAGACCTAGCTGGAAACACCATATATTTT; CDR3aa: CASSQDLAGNTIYF
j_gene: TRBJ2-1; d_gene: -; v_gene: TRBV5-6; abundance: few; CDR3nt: TGTGCCAGCAGCCTGCCCGCGGGGAGCTCCTACAATGAGCAGTTCTTC; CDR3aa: CASSLPAGSSYNEQFF
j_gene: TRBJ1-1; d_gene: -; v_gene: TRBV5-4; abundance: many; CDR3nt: TGTGCCAGCAGCCCTGGGGGGCCATTTACTGAAGCTTTCTTT; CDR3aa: CASSPGGPFTEAFF
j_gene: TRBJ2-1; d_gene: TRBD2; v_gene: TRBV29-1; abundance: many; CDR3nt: TGCAGCGTTTCCCTAGCTAGCGGGAGGTTCAATGAGCAGTTCTTC; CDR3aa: CSVSLASGRFNEQFF
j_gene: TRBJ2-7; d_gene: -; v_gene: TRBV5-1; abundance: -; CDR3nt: TGCGCCAGCAGCTCCCCGGTCCCCGGCGAGCAGTACTTC; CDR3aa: CASSSPVPGEQYF
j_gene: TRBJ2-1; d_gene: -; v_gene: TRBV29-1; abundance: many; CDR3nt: TGCAGCGCGCTAGGCGAATACAATGAGCAGTTCTTC; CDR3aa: CSALGEYNEQFF
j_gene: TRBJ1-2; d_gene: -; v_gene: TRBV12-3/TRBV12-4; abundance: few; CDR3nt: TGTGCCAGCAGTTTACGAGTGAGCCGATCATCTAACTATGGCTACACCTTC; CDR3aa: CASSLRVSRSSNYGYTF
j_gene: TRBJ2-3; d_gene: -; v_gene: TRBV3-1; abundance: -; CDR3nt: TGTGCCAGCAGACTCGACCACACAGATACGCAGTATTTT; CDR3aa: CASRLDHTDTQYF
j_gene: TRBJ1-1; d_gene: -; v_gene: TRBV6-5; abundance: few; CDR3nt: TGTGCCAGCAGTTACAAGGCCGACGCTCAGGCTTTCTTT; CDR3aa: CASSYKADAQAFF
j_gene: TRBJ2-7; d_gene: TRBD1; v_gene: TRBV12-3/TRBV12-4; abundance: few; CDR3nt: TGTGCCAGCAGTTTACAGGGGGCCCTCGAGCAGTACTTC; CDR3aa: CASSLQGALEQYF
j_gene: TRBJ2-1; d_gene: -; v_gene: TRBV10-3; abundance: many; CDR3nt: TGTGCCATCAGATCTCAAAGCTCCTACAATGAGCAGTTCTTC; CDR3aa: CAIRSQSSYNEQFF
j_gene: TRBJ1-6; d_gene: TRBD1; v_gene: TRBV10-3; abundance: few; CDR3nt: TGTGCCATCAAGAACGACAGGGGGACACCCCTCCACTTT; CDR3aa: CAIKNDRGTPLHF
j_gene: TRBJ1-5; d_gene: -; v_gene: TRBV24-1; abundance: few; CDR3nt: TGTGCCACCAGTGATTTCAAGGGCCAGCCCCAGCATTTT; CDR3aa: CATSDFKGQPQHF
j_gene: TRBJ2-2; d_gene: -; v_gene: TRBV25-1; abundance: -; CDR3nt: TGTGCCAGCAGTGAATATGGTCAGGCGGTCGGGGACACCGGGGAGCTGTTTTTT; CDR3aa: CASSEYGQAVGDTGELFF
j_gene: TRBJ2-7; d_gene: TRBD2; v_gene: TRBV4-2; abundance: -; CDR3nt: TGTGCCAGCAGCGGCGGAGGGGCTAGCGGGAGGTACGAGCAGTACTTC; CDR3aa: CASSGGGASGRYEQYF
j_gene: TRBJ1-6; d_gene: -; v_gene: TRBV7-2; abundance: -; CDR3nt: TGTGCCAGCAGCTTAGGGGCTCTAAGGGATTCACCCCTCCACTTT; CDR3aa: CASSLGALRDSPLHF
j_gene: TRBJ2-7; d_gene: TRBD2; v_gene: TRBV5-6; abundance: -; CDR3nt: TGTGCCAGCAGCCTGGAGGGGCGGGAGGCCAGCTGGGAGAAGTACTTC; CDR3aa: CASSLEGREASWEKYF
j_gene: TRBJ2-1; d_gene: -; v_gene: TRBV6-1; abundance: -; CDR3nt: TGTGCCAGCAGTGAAGGGAGACAGGCGTACAATGAGCAGTTCTTC; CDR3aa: CASSEGRQAYNEQFF
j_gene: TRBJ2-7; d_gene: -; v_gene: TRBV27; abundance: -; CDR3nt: TGTGCCAGCAGTTCCCTACAGGGACTAAACGAGCAGTACTTC; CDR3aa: CASSSLQGLNEQYF
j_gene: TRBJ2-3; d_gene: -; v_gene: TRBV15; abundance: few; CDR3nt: TGTGCCACGAGTGGTGGGAGGCAGGTGACAGATACGCAGTATTTT; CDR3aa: CATSGGRQVTDTQYF
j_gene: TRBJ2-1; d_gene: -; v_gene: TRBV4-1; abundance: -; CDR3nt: TGCGCCAGCAGCCAAGTTTACGTAGGAGATGGGGCCAATAATGAGCAGTTCTTC; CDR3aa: CASSQVYVGDGANNEQFF
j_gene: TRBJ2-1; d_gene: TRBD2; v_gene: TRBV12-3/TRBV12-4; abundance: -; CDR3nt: TGTGCCAGCAGTTTGGGTAGCGGGAGTTTTGCAGTTCTCGATGAGCAGTTCTTC; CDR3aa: CASSLGSGSFAVLDEQFF
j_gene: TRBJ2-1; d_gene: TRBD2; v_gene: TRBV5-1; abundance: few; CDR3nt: TGCGCCAGCAGACCGGGACTAGCGGATGAGCAGTTCTTC; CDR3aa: CASRPGLADEQFF
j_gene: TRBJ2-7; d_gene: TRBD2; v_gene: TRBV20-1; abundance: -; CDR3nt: TGCAGTGCCTGGGGGGGGGAGTCCTACGAGCAGTACTTC; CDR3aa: CSAWGGESYEQYF
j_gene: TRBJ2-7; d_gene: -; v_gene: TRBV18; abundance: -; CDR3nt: TGTGCCAGCTCCTCTTTGAGCTACGAGCAGTACTTC; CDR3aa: CASSSLSYEQYF
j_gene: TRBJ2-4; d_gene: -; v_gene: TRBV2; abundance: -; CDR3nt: TGTGCCAGCCTGGCCGGACTAGCCAAAAACATTCAGTACTTC; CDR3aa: CASLAGLAKNIQYF
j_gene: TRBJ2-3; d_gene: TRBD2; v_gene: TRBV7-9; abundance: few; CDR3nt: TGTGCCAGCAGGTCAACGGGAGGGCCAAGTACAGATACGCAGTATTTT; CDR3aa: CASRSTGGPSTDTQYF
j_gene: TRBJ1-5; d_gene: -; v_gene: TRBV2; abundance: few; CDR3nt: TGTGCCAGCAGTGCAGGGGTATATCAGCCCCAGCATTTT; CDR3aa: CASSAGVYQPQHF
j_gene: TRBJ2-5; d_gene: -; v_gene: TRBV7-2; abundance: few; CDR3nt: TGTGCCAGCAGCTTAGCTAAGGGATGGGAAGGAGAGACCCAGTACTTC; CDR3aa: CASSLAKGWEGETQYF
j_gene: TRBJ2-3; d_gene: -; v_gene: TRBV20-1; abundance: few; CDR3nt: TGCAGTGCTACGTCGGCAGATACGCAGTATTTT; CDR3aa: CSATSADTQYF
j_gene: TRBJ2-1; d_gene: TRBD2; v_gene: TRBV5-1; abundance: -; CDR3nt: TGCGCCAGCAGCCGAGGGGGGCTAGCGGGGGCCAATGAGCAGTTCTTC; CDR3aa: CASSRGGLAGANEQFF
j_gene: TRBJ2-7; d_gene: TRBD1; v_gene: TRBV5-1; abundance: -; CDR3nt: TGCGCCAGCAGCCAAGGGACAGCCGGGGCCGAGCAGTACTTC; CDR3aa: CASSQGTAGAEQYF
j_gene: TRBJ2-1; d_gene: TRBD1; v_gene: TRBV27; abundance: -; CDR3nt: TGTGCCAGCGTCCGAACCCGGGACAGATACAATGAGCAGTTCTTC; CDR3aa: CASVRTRDRYNEQFF
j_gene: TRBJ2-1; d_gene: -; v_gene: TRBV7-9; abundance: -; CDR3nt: TGTGCCAGCAGCTTAAGCGTACGGGAGTACTACAATGAGCAGTTCTTC; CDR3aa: CASSLSVREYYNEQFF
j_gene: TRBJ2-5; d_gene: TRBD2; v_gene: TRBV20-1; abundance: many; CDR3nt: TGCAGTGCTAGAGGCGGACTAGCGGGAGGGCCGCCCGGCGAGACCCAGTACTTC; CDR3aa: CSARGGLAGGPPGETQYF
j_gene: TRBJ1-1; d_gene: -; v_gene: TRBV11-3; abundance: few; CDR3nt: TGTGCCAGCAGCTTAGATTCGGCGACTGAAGCTTTCTTT; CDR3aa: CASSLDSATEAFF
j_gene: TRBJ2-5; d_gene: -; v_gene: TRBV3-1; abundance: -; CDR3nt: TGTGCCAGCAGCCAAGGGGAGCTAGCCCAAGAGACCCAGTACTTC; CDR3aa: CASSQGELAQETQYF
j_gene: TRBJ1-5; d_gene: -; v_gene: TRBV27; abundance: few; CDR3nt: TGTGCCAGCAGTTTACAAAGGGATCAGCCCCAGCATTTT; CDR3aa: CASSLQRDQPQHF
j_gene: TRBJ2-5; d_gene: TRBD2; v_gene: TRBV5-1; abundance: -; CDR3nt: TGCGCCAGCAGCATTACGGGACTAGCGGTAGAGACCCAGTACTTC; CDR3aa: CASSITGLAVETQYF
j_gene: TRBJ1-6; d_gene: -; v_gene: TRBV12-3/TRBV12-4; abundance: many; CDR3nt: TGTGCCAGCAGTTTCGCTGCCTCCTTCCATAATTCACCCCTCCACTTT; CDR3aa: CASSFAASFHNSPLHF
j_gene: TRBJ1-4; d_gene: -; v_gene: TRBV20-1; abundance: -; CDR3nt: TGCAGTGCTTTCCAGATTCTTGCAACTAATGAAAAACTGTTTTTT; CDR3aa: CSAFQILATNEKLFF
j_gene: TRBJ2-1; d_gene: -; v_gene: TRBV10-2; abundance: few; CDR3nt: TGCGCCAGTCTGGGCGCAGGCTCCTACAATGAGCAGTTCTTC; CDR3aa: CASLGAGSYNEQFF
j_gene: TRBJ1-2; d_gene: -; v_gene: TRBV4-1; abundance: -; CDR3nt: TGCGCCAGCAGCCAAGAGAGGAGGAACTATGGCTACACCTTC; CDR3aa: CASSQERRNYGYTF
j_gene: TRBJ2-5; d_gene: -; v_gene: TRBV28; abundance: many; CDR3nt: TGTGCCAGCAGCTCCGCAAGTACGGAGACCCAGTACTTC; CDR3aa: CASSSASTETQYF
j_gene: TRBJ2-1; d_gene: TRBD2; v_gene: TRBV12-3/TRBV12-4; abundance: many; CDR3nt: TGTGCCAGCAGTTTAAACCCCGGGACTAGCGGTGATGAGCAGTTCTTC; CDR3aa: CASSLNPGTSGDEQFF
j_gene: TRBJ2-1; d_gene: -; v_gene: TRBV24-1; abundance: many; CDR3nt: TGTGCCACCAGTGATTTGGGGGGCTACAATGAGCAGTTCTTC; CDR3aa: CATSDLGGYNEQFF
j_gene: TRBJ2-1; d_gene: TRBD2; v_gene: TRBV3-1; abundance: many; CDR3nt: TGTGCCAGCAGCCGCGGACTAGCTCTAACCGAGCAGTTCTTC; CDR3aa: CASSRGLALTEQFF
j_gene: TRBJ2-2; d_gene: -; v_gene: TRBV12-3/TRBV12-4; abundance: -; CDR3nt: TGTGCCAGCACCCTTTCGAGGAGGGGGTTGGACGCGAACACCGGGGAGCTGTTTTTT; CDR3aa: CASTLSRRGLDANTGELFF
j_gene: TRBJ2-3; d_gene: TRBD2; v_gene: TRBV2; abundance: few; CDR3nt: TGTGCCAGCAGTGACGGGAGGTCCCCCATAGATACGCAGTATTTT; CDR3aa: CASSDGRSPIDTQYF
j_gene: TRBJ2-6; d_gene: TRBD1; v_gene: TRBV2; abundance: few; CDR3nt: TGTGCCAGCAGGCCGAGGACAGGCCGTCCACTCTCTGGGGCCAACGTCCTGACTTTC; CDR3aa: CASRPRTGRPLSGANVLTF
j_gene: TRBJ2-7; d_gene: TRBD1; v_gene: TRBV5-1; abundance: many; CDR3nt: TGCGCCAGCAGCTTAAGGACAGGGAGTTACGAGCAGTACTTC; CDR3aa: CASSLRTGSYEQYF